Shown below are 27 T cell receptor beta chains from a single sample sequenced in a study of T-cell memory formation after mild COVID-19 (dated by TCRdb to about 2021). The library was generated by 5' RACE. This sample was sequenced with an Illumina NovaSeq 6000. The raw public data were reprocessed by TCRdb itself: fastp quality trimming at Q25, MiXCR clonotype calling, in-frame beta chains only. Entries are consolidated by CDR3 protein sequence, retaining the most common genes and DNA. The sample profile shows roughly 600,000 distinct CDR3 sequences; roughly 18% of them were found once. The ten largest clones add up to 12% of the sample. Sequencing was done on a sample of PBMCs or a T cell subset sorted from them (not recorded which). All receptors derive from an adult woman who had mild COVID-19 (a few samples of this study predate the infection). The sample titles of this study are shuffled in the database, so cell type and time point are left out; the donor was told from shared clones.

This clonotype has a handful of counts. This chain joins TRBV7-9 and TRBJ2-2, with D unresolved. The germline gives CDR1 SEHNR, CDR2 FQNEAQ (reference sequence). The CDR3 has 12 amino acids. Trimming removed 8 bases from V and 3 bases from J, with 7 bases in between. This CDR3 reads CASLQHTGELFF. CDR3 bases: TGTGCCAGCCTACAGCACACCGGGGAGCTGTTTTTT. The whole variable domain, filled in from reference TRBV7-9 and TRBJ2-2, reads DTGVSQNPRHKITKRGQNVTFRCDPISEHNRLYWYRQTLGQGPEFLTYFQNEAQLEKSRLLSDRFSAERPKGSFSTLEIQRTEQGDSAMYLCASLQHTGELFFGEGSRLTVL.

This clonotype was counted only a few times. The chain is built from TRBV19 and TRBJ2-7, with D perhaps TRBD1 (6 bases). In germline, CDR1 is LNHDA, CDR2 SQIVND (reference sequence). The CDR3 runs to 15 residues. V was trimmed by 3 bases and J by 4 bases, leaving 16 bases between them. The DNA for the CDR3 is TGTGCCAGTAGTATCCCCGGGACACGAAAATACGAGCAGTACTTC. Translation gives CASSIPGTRKYEQYF.

This chain links TRBV5-1 with TRBJ2-7; TRBD2 agrees at 11 bases. Germline loops: CDR1 SGHRS, CDR2 YFSETQ. The CDR3 runs 15 residues. J was trimmed by 2 bases and V by 4 bases; bases with no gene match: 5. CDR3 sequence reads: CASSDGTSGTYEQYF. CDR3 nucleotide sequence: TGCGCCAGCAGCGACGGGACTAGCGGTACCTACGAGCAGTACTTC.

This clonotype was observed a few times. The chain links TRBV5-6 to TRBJ2-7, with 7 bases that match TRBD1. Germline loops: CDR1 SGHDT, CDR2 YYEEEE. V was clipped by 1 base and J by 6 bases; unmatched bases: 7. CDR3 length: 14 amino acids. The CDR3: CASSLTGQKSEQYF. CDR3 in DNA: TGTGCCAGCAGCTTGACGGGACAGAAATCCGAGCAGTACTTC.

This clonotype was counted only a few times. This rearrangement joins TRBV29-1 to TRBJ1-1, with a weak D call TRBD1 (6 bases). Germline values: CDR1 SQVTM, CDR2 ANQGSEA. The V end was cut by 7 bases, the J end by 4 bases, with 13 bases between. There are 12 residues in the CDR3. The CDR3 region has the DNA TGCAGCGGTAAACAGGGATCCACTGAAGCTTTCTTT. This codes for CSGKQGSTEAFF.

This clonotype was seen a handful of times. The rearrangement joins TRBV27 to TRBJ2-7, with D hard to call. The CDR3 has 15 amino acids. Germline CDR1 reads MNHEY; CDR2 reads SMNVEV (reference sequence). The V end was cut by 2 bases, the J end by 2 bases, with 13 bases between. CDR3 in DNA: TGTGCCAGCAGTTTAAGTCCAGGCGAGGCCTACGAGCAGTACTTC. Translated, it gives CASSLSPGEAYEQYF.

The rearrangement uses TRBV27 and TRBJ2-1; 12 bases are shared with TRBD2. Trimming at V came to 6 bases and at J to 6 bases, leaving 9 bases not matched to a gene. The CDR3 is made up of 16 amino acids. CDR1 and CDR2 (germline): MNHEY, SMNVEV (reference sequence). The CDR3 sequence: CASRRNGLAGFNEQFF. The CDR3 coding sequence is TGTGCCAGCAGACGAAACGGACTAGCGGGGTTCAATGAGCAGTTCTTC.

The chain uses TRBV28 and TRBJ1-5; 8 bases agree with TRBD1. CDR1 and CDR2 from the germline V gene are MDHEN and SYDVKM. The V and J ends lost 3 bases and 7 bases, in that order; junction bases with no gene match: 11. The CDR3 has 16 amino acids. The CDR3 sequence is CASSFIGRGLQQPQHF. CDR3 coding DNA: TGTGCCAGCAGTTTTATAGGCAGGGGGCTGCAGCAGCCCCAGCATTTT.

This clonotype appeared many times. The chain combines TRBV20-1 with TRBJ2-1; D ambiguous. The length of the CDR3 is 14 residues. Germline V gene sequence: CDR1 DFQATT, CDR2 SNEGSKA (reference sequence). V was trimmed by 3 bases and J by 2 bases, leaving 11 bases between them. CDR3 bases: TGCAGTGCTAGTCCCCGGGCAACCTACAATGAGCAGTTCTTC. Translated: CSASPRATYNEQFF.

This clonotype was counted only a few times. The V gene is TRBV7-9, the J gene TRBJ2-1, with 7 bases fitting TRBD2. Germline loops: CDR1 SEHNR, CDR2 FQNEAQ (reference sequence). This CDR3 spans 12 amino acids. The ends lost 8 bases at V and 7 bases at J; junction bases unmatched: 5. The CDR3 bases are TGTGCCAGCTTTCCCGGGGGGAATGAGCAGTTCTTC. Its protein is CASFPGGNEQFF.

The J gene is TRBJ1-2, the V gene TRBV24-1, with TRBD1 matching 10 bases. Germline CDR1 and CDR2: KGHDR and SFDVKD. The length of the CDR3 is 14 residues. V dropped 6 bases and J dropped 3; count of bases not matched to a gene: 3. The CDR3 DNA follows: TGTGCCACCAGTCGGACAGGGGGGGACTATGGCTACACCTTC. Its protein is CATSRTGGDYGYTF.

V is TRBV4-2 and J is TRBJ1-2; D ambiguous. The CDR3 consists of 13 residues. The germline CDR1 and CDR2 sequences are LGHNA and YNFKEQ. V shed 0 bases and J shed 4 bases, with 6 bases lying between them. The CDR3 DNA follows: TGTGCCAGCAGCCAAGAAGCTGCCTATGGCTACACCTTC. Protein product: CASSQEAAYGYTF.

The chain recombines TRBV20-1 with TRBJ1-5; possibly TRBD1 for D (5 bases). The CDR3 consists of 13 residues. CDR1 is DFQATT, CDR2 SNEGSKA, per germline (reference sequence). V shed 5 bases and J shed 6 bases, with 14 bases lying between them. The CDR3 loop reads CSAAQGVSQPQHF. The CDR3 DNA reads TGCAGTGCTGCGCAGGGAGTTAGTCAGCCCCAGCATTTT.

Many counts were recorded for this clonotype. V gene TRBV7-2 combines with J gene TRBJ2-5; the D is unclear. The V end was cut by 7 bases, the J end by 4 bases, with 19 bases between. The CDR3 is 15 residues long. Germline loops: CDR1 SGHTA, CDR2 FQGNSA. This CDR3 is CASKYSSFNAETQYF. As DNA, the CDR3 is TGTGCCAGCAAGTACAGCTCCTTCAACGCAGAGACCCAGTACTTC. The full variable domain, its missing parts supplied by reference TRBV7-2 and TRBJ2-5, is GAGVSQSPSNKVTEKGKDVELRCDPISGHTALYWYRQSLGQGLEFLIYFQGNSAPDKSGLPSDRFSAERTGGSVSTLTIQRTQQEDSAVYLCASKYSSFNAETQYFGPGTRLLVL.

This clonotype was detected once. This chain joins TRBV24-1 and TRBJ2-1; D gene unclear. Looked up from germline, CDR1 is KGHDR and CDR2 is SFDVKD. V was trimmed by 7 bases and J by 7 bases, leaving 13 bases between them. The CDR3 loop spans 13 amino acids. This chain's CDR3 is CATREYPGNEQFF. As DNA, the CDR3 is TGTGCCACCAGAGAATATCCTGGAAATGAGCAGTTCTTC.

This chain uses TRBV12-3 or TRBV12-4 with TRBJ2-1, with 7 bases matching TRBD1. CDR3 length: 15 residues. Trimming removed 9 bases from V and 4 bases from J; junction bases left unmatched: 12. CDR3 DNA: TGTGCCAGTACTTTACCGGGACAGCCATACAATGAGCAGTTCTTC. Its translation: CASTLPGQPYNEQFF.

This chain uses TRBV20-1 with TRBJ2-1, with TRBD2 identical over 13 bases. V was pared by 4 bases and J by 6 bases, with 6 bases of the junction left unmatched. The CDR3 consists of 15 residues. CDR1 is DFQATT, CDR2 SNEGSKA, per germline (reference sequence). CDR3 residues: CSANTGLAGSNEQFF. The CDR3 coding sequence is TGCAGTGCTAACACGGGACTAGCGGGGTCCAATGAGCAGTTCTTC.

This clonotype was counted between two and nine times. The chain is built from TRBV12-3 or TRBV12-4 and TRBJ2-1; tentatively, D is TRBD2 (6 bases). The CDR3 loop spans 15 amino acids. V was cut by 3 bases and J by 0 bases, with 9 bases left in between. The CDR3 bases are TGTGCCAGCAGTTTTCGACTAGTCTCCTACAATGAGCAGTTCTTC. Translated, it gives CASSFRLVSYNEQFF.

The chain uses TRBV20-1 and TRBJ2-3, with no clear D. Germline CDR1 is DFQATT and CDR2 is SNEGSKA (reference sequence). V was pared by 3 bases and J by 5 bases, with 9 bases between. The CDR3 is 12 amino acids. Here the CDR3 DNA reads TGCAGTGCTAGCGGCGCCCAAGATACGCAGTATTTT. Protein product: CSASGAQDTQYF.

This clonotype was detected a few times. The chain links TRBV6-2 or TRBV6-3 to TRBJ1-5; D remains unclear. V shed 0 bases and J shed 5 bases, with 8 bases lying between them. There are 14 residues in the CDR3. The germline V gene has CDR1 MNHEY and CDR2 SVGEGT. In DNA, the CDR3 is TGTGCCAGCAGTTACTCAACCGCTTATCAGCCCCAGCATTTT. Protein product: CASSYSTAYQPQHF.

This chain joins TRBV6-6 and TRBJ1-6, with D unresolved. Germline values: CDR1 MNHNY, CDR2 SVGAGI (reference sequence). The CDR3 length is 17 residues. V gave up 4 bases and J gave up 14 bases, with 27 bases separating them. CDR3 DNA sequence: TGTGCCAGCAGTTCGCTCGGAAAAATGGCCAACTTATTGTCCCTCCACTTT. The encoded protein is CASSSLGKMANLLSLHF.

This clonotype has more than one count but fewer than ten. The chain links TRBV27 to TRBJ2-2; TRBD1 matches 7 bases. Germline V gene lookup returns CDR1 MNHEY and CDR2 SMNVEV (reference sequence). The CDR3 spans 16 residues. The ends lost 2 bases at V and 4 bases at J; junction bases unmatched: 7. Written as DNA, the CDR3 is TGTGCCAGCAGTTTAAACACAGGGGTCCTCACCGGGGAGCTGTTTTTT. Protein product: CASSLNTGVLTGELFF.

Here the CDR3 DNA reads TGTGCCTGGAGCCCAGGGCCCGGGGCCAACGTCCTGACTTTC. Its protein is CAWSPGPGANVLTF. V is TRBV30 and J is TRBJ2-6, with D possibly TRBD1 on 5 matching bases. The CDR3 has 14 amino acids. V was cut by 3 bases and J by 4 bases, with 10 bases left in between. Germline V CDR1 and CDR2: GTSNPN, SVGIG (reference sequence).

Only a few counts were recorded for this clonotype. V is TRBV5-1 and J is TRBJ2-3; a possible D gene is TRBD1 (5 bases). Trimming left V 2 bases short and J 2 bases short, with 12 bases between. The length of the CDR3 is 15 residues. Germline V gives CDR1 SGHRS, CDR2 YFSETQ. The CDR3 DNA reads as TGCGCCAGCAGCTTTTGGGGCGGACCCACAGATACGCAGTATTTT. Its protein product is CASSFWGGPTDTQYF.

This chain uses TRBV12-3 or TRBV12-4 with TRBJ2-7, with a possible D match to TRBD1 (6 bases). Trimming stripped 4 bases from V and 2 bases from J, with 15 bases between. This CDR3 comprises 15 residues. Here the CDR3 DNA reads TGTGCCAGCAGTTCGGCCCGCCAGGGGACCTACGAGCAGTACTTC. Translating gives CASSSARQGTYEQYF.

The V gene is TRBV4-1, the J gene TRBJ1-1; 10 bases map to TRBD1. The CDR3 contains 15 residues. The V gene's germline CDR1 is MGHRA and CDR2 YSYEKL. V trimming: 4 bases; J trimming: 4 bases; junction bases outside the gene matches: 6. This CDR3 is CASSRPGTGVTEAFF. The CDR3 nucleotides read TGCGCCAGCAGCCGTCCCGGGACAGGGGTCACTGAAGCTTTCTTT.

This clonotype came up a few times. The chain has TRBV7-2 and TRBJ2-3; a weak D match, TRBD1 (6 bases). Germline V CDR1 and CDR2: SGHTA, FQGNSA. This CDR3 has 14 residues. With 1 base removed from V and 9 bases from J, the gap between germline ends came to 14 bases. DNA for the CDR3: TGTGCCAGCAGCTTAGATTTTGGACAGAAGACGCAGTATTTT. Its protein product is CASSLDFGQKTQYF.